These T cell receptor beta chains were read from a single sample in a study of blood T cell repertoires in COVID-19. The protocol was immunoSEQ multiplex PCR, while the TCRdb copy is restricted to in-frame clones and leaves out a portion. In the table there are 80,000 to 130,000 clones, 88% of which are singletons. Input material: peripheral blood. Receptor source: a woman aged 60-75 years with acute or convalescent COVID-19. Each CDR3 is given with its conserved first and last residue. The order of the fields is J gene, D gene, V gene, clone size, CDR3 DNA, CDR3 protein. D genes are given only for firm matches. Rows give clone size only sometimes, using once, few, many, or a class for an expanded clone.

TRBJ1-1 | TRBD1 | TRBV19 | - | TGTGCCAGTTCGGACAGGGGTCTCGGCACTGAAGCTTTCTTT | CASSDRGLGTEAFF
TRBJ2-2 | TRBD2 | TRBV7-8 | - | TGTGCCAGCAGCTTATTCATTAGCGGGTCGAACACCGGGGAGCTGTTTTTT | CASSLFISGSNTGELFF
TRBJ2-1 | TRBD2 | TRBV19 | - | TGTGCCAGTACCATTAGGGGGCTAGCGGGAGATGAGCAGTTCTTC | CASTIRGLAGDEQFF
TRBJ1-5 | - | TRBV11-3 | many | TGTGCCAGCAGCTTAATTGGACAGAGCAATCAGCCCCAGCATTTT | CASSLIGQSNQPQHF
TRBJ1-1 | - | TRBV7-3 | - | TGTGCCAGCAGCCATACGGAGTACACTGAAGCTTTCTTT | CASSHTEYTEAFF
TRBJ1-6 | - | TRBV6-4 | - | TGTGCCAGCAGTGACTCCGTGAATTCACCCCTCCACTTT | CASSDSVNSPLHF
TRBJ2-5 | - | TRBV6-6 | - | TGTGCCAGCACGCCCAGCGGAGAAGAGACCCAGTACTTC | CASTPSGEETQYF
TRBJ1-5 | - | TRBV10-2 | - | TGCGCCAGCAGTGACGGTGGGGGCGGCAATCAGCCCCAGCATTTT | CASSDGGGGNQPQHF
TRBJ2-7 | - | TRBV7-2 | - | TGTGCCAGCAGACCCGGACAGGGGGTAGCGGGAGTGGGCGAGCAGTACTTC | CASRPGQGVAGVGEQYF
TRBJ1-2 | - | TRBV3-1/TRBV3-2 | - | TGTGCCAGCAGCCAAGATCGGGGGAACGGCTACACCTTC | CASSQDRGNGYTF
TRBJ2-3 | TRBD2 | TRBV2 | - | TGTGCCAGCAGTGCGGTTGGTAGCGGGAGCACAGATACGCAGTATTTT | CASSAVGSGSTDTQYF
TRBJ1-2 | TRBD1 | TRBV19 | - | TGTGCCACCTCTGTTTCGACAGGGGGAAACTATGGCTACACCTTC | CATSVSTGGNYGYTF
TRBJ1-5 | TRBD1 | TRBV2 | - | TGTGCCAGCAGTTTTGGACAGGGCTATCAGCCCCAGCATTTT | CASSFGQGYQPQHF
TRBJ1-4 | TRBD1 | TRBV28 | - | TGTGCCAGCAGACGGAATACAGGGGTCGGGGGAAAACTGTTTTTT | CASRRNTGVGGKLFF
TRBJ2-1 | - | TRBV6-6 | - | TGTGCCAGCAGCCCCGGAGTTGAGCAGTTCTTC | CASSPGVEQFF
TRBJ2-2 | - | TRBV7-2 | - | TGTGCCAGCAGCGGGAGAGGGGGAAACACCGGGGAGCTGTTTTTT | CASSGRGGNTGELFF
TRBJ2-3 | - | TRBV19 | - | TGTGCCAGTAGTATTAGGACAGCCACAGATACGCAGTATTTT | CASSIRTATDTQYF
TRBJ2-2 | TRBD2 | TRBV19 | once | TGTGCCAGTAGTATAATTGGACTAGCAGTTCCCGGGGAGCTGTTTTTT | CASSIIGLAVPGELFF
TRBJ1-1 | TRBD1 | TRBV2 | - | TGTGCCAGCACAACAGGGGGCACTGAAGCTTTCTTT | CASTTGGTEAFF
TRBJ1-1 | - | TRBV5-1 | - | TGCGCCAGCAGCTTGGCGGCGGATAACACTGAAGCTTTCTTT | CASSLAADNTEAFF
TRBJ2-1 | TRBD2 | TRBV9 | - | TGTGCCAGCAACCCCGGGACTAGCAATGAGCAGTTCTTC | CASNPGTSNEQFF
TRBJ2-1 | TRBD2 | TRBV5-1 | - | TGCGCCAGCGGACTAGCGGGTGGCTACAATGAGCAGTTCTTC | CASGLAGGYNEQFF
TRBJ1-5 | - | TRBV2 | - | TGTGCCAGCACCCCACCGGGGGGGCTCGGCAATCAGCCCCAGCATTTT | CASTPPGGLGNQPQHF
TRBJ1-6 | TRBD1 | TRBV19 | - | TGTGCCAGTAGGGGACAGGGGTCGAATTCACCCCTCCACTTT | CASRGQGSNSPLHF
TRBJ2-6 | - | TRBV29-1 | - | TGCAGCGTAGCCTTCTCTGGGGCCAACGTCCTGACTTTC | CSVAFSGANVLTF
TRBJ1-2 | TRBD1 | TRBV11-2 | - | TGTGCCAGCAGCTTAGACGGGAACAGGGGCGGCTACACCTTC | CASSLDGNRGGYTF
TRBJ1-3 | TRBD1 | TRBV28 | - | TGTGCCAGCAGTTCCGGACAGGGCAATGGAAACACCATATATTTT | CASSSGQGNGNTIYF
TRBJ2-7 | TRBD2 | TRBV11-2 | - | TGTGCCAGCAGCTTAGGACTAGCGGGAGCACCCTACGAGCAGTACTTC | CASSLGLAGAPYEQYF
TRBJ2-7 | - | TRBV5-1 | - | TGCGCCAGCAGCGCGGAGGGTAATACTTTCTACGAGCAGTACTTC | CASSAEGNTFYEQYF
TRBJ2-1 | - | TRBV5-1 | - | TGCGCCAGCGGGGGCAAGGGGAGCTCCTACAATGAGCAGTTCTTC | CASGGKGSSYNEQFF
TRBJ1-1 | - | TRBV5-8 | - | TGTGCCAGCAGCTTCGGTCGGGTTGAAGCTTTCTTT | CASSFGRVEAFF
TRBJ1-3 | - | TRBV18 | - | TGTGCCAGCTCACCATGGACCGGGGTAACTGGAAACACCATATATTTT | CASSPWTGVTGNTIYF
TRBJ1-1 | - | TRBV7-9 | once | TGTGCCAGCAAGGAGGAATCAATAGACACTGAAGCTTTCTTT | CASKEESIDTEAFF
TRBJ2-7 | - | TRBV10-1 | - | TGCGCCAGCAGCGAGGGCGACCCGGGACTCTACGAGCAGTACTTC | CASSEGDPGLYEQYF
TRBJ1-2 | - | TRBV6-5 | - | TGTGCCAGCAGCCCCCTGGGGGGGCGCAACTATGGCTACACCTTC | CASSPLGGRNYGYTF
TRBJ2-4 | - | TRBV11-1 | - | TGTGCCAGCAGCTACCAGGAAAACATTCAGTACTTC | CASSYQENIQYF
TRBJ2-2 | TRBD2 | TRBV19 | - | TGTGCCAGTAGTATAGCCCCTGGACTAGCGGGGAACACCGGGGAGCTGTTTTTT | CASSIAPGLAGNTGELFF
TRBJ1-6 | - | TRBV14 | - | TGTGCCAGCAGCCAAGATCCCTCCAGGGTTTCACCCCTCCACTTT | CASSQDPSRVSPLHF
TRBJ1-2 | TRBD1 | TRBV3-1/TRBV3-2 | - | TGTGCCAGCAGCCAATGGGCAGGGGGCGGCTACACCTTC | CASSQWAGGGYTF
TRBJ2-1 | - | TRBV10-1 | - | TGCGCCAGCAGTGAGTCGATGGGGAGGCTCCTCTACAATGAGCAGTTCTTC | CASSESMGRLLYNEQFF
TRBJ2-5 | TRBD2 | TRBV9 | - | TGTGCCAGCAGCGTAGGATCGCTAGCGGGAAGGGAGACCCAGTACTTC | CASSVGSLAGRETQYF
TRBJ1-1 | - | TRBV10-3 | - | TGTGCCACAACGGGACATTCGAACACTGAAGCTTTCTTT | CATTGHSNTEAFF
TRBJ2-2 | - | TRBV3-1/TRBV3-2 | - | TGTGCCAGCAGCAGAGGAACCGGGGAGCTGTTTTTT | CASSRGTGELFF
TRBJ1-1 | TRBD1 | TRBV27 | - | TGTGCCAGCAGGACGGGACAGCGAATGAACACTGAAGCTTTCTTT | CASRTGQRMNTEAFF
TRBJ2-1 | - | TRBV2 | - | TGTGCCAGCAGACTTTTCGCGCATGAGCAGTTCTTC | CASRLFAHEQFF
TRBJ2-1 | - | TRBV24-1 | - | TGTGCCACCAGTGACCCACCGAAAGGGGCGAATGAGCAGTTCTTC | CATSDPPKGANEQFF
TRBJ2-3 | TRBD2 | TRBV10-1 | - | TGCGCCAGCAGTGGACGACTAGCGGGCCAGAGGGGTAGCACAGATACGCAGTATTTT | CASSGRLAGQRGSTDTQYF